Included here is one TCR beta chain sequence, with context. The source of the sample is a study of blood T cell repertoires in COVID-19. This CDR3 comprises 15 residues. Trimming removed 4 bases from V and 6 bases from J; junction bases left unmatched: 5. Germline CDR1 is ENHRY and CDR2 is SYGVKD. The protocol was immunoSEQ multiplex PCR, while the TCRdb copy is restricted to in-frame clones and leaves out a portion. The table shows hundreds of thousands of clones, with about 90% occurring only once. Participant ages covered roughly 18 to 89 years across about 25 US areas. Each participant's cohort was designated according to participant-reported clinical history. Cohort 3 recovery required two negative PCRs, clearance, or symptom resolution.

This receptor was identified in a woman aged 25 to 39 who had recovered from COVID-19. V is TRBV10-3 and J is TRBJ1-6; 8 bases are shared with TRBD1. Sequencing was done on a sample of PBMCs or T cells enriched from blood (not recorded which). CDR3 DNA sequence: TGTGCCATCAGTGGGGAAGGACAGGGTAATTCACCCCTCCACTTT. Protein sequence: CAISGEGQGNSPLHF.